The 11 T cell receptor beta chains in this list originate from one sample, sequenced in a study of cytomegalovirus exposure and HLA in healthy donors. PCR was performed using 60 Vbeta and 13 Jbeta primers. This table comes from immunoSEQ multiplex PCR, and its TCRdb copy is limited to in-frame clones, with some not included. Seen here are 100,000 to 150,000 clones, under 80% observed once, and the top ten hold around 13%. The material sequenced was PBMCs. The receptors were gathered from a woman between 55 and 75 years old in good health and CMV-seropositive.

The chain has TRBV6-6 and TRBJ2-1; D is unresolved. Deletions cut 5 bases from V and 7 bases from J, with 12 bases between. CDR3 length equals 13 residues. The germline gives CDR1 MNHNY, CDR2 SVGAGI (reference sequence). CDR3 sequence (DNA): TGTGCCAGCAGTCTCAATGAGTGGAATGAGCAGTTCTTC. This gives the protein CASSLNEWNEQFF.

J is TRBJ1-2 and V is TRBV18; 8 positions match TRBD1. The CDR3 loop spans 15 amino acids. Per the germline V gene, CDR1 is KGHSH and CDR2 is LQKENI. The V segment lost 2 bases and the J segment 1 base; nucleotides outside the gene matches: 3. In DNA form, the CDR3 reads TGTGCCAGCTCACCAGCGACAGGGGATAACTATGGCTACACCTTC. As protein: CASSPATGDNYGYTF.

This clone has a handful of counts. The chain combines TRBV30 with TRBJ1-1; the D is unclear. The CDR3 runs to 13 residues. The V gene's germline CDR1 is GTSNPN and CDR2 SVGIG (reference sequence). Trimming removed 4 bases at V and 1 base at J, with 10 bases between. The CDR3 DNA is TGTGCCTGGACCCGGAGGGAGAACACTGAAGCTTTCTTT. Its protein is CAWTRRENTEAFF.

The chain employs TRBV19 and TRBJ2-5; D may be TRBD1 (5 bases). CDR3 length: 14 residues. CDR1 is LNHDA, CDR2 SQIVND, per germline (reference sequence). V lost 6 bases and J 1 base, leaving 12 bases between the germline ends. CDR3 amino acids: CASSQQASQETQYF. Written as DNA, the CDR3 is TGTGCCAGTAGCCAACAGGCCTCCCAAGAGACCCAGTACTTC.

This sequence joins TRBV5-4 and TRBJ2-5; TRBD2 agrees at 8 bases. The CDR3 runs 14 residues. Unmatched junction bases numbered 13, after V lost 4 bases and J lost 11 bases. Germline V gene lookup returns CDR1 SGHNT and CDR2 YYREEE (reference sequence). The CDR3 sequence is CASSLGLALEEQYF. CDR3 sequence (DNA): TGTGCCAGCAGCCTTGGACTAGCCTTAGAGGAGCAGTACTTC. Using reference TRBV5-4 and TRBJ2-5 for the parts outside the CDR3, the full variable domain is ETGVTQSPTHLIKTRGQQVTLRCSSQSGHNTVSWYQQALGQGPQFIFQYYREEENGRGNFPPRFSGLQFPNYSSELNVNALELDDSALYLCASSLGLALEEQYFGPGTRLLVL.

The gene calls are TRBV7-2 and TRBJ1-1, with 11 bases matching TRBD1. Germline-derived CDR1 and CDR2 are SGHTA and FQGNSA. This CDR3 has 15 amino acids. The ends lost 2 bases at V and 6 bases at J; junction bases unmatched: 5. This CDR3 reads CASSLRGQGGPEAFF. In DNA form, the CDR3 reads TGTGCCAGCAGCTTACGGGGACAGGGGGGCCCTGAAGCTTTCTTT.

The chain employs TRBV7-2 and TRBJ1-2; D is unresolved. This CDR3 region has 13 residues. Trimming pared 5 bases from V and 3 bases from J, leaving 10 bases between. CDR1 and CDR2 (germline): SGHTA, FQGNSA. The CDR3 DNA is TGTGCCAGCAGCACCCAGGTTGACTATGGCTACACCTTC. This encodes CASSTQVDYGYTF.

The rearrangement uses TRBV6-4 and TRBJ2-1; TRBD2 might be the D (5 bases). The ends were cut back, 4 bases at V and 0 bases at J, with 10 bases in the middle. CDR1 is MRHNA and CDR2 is SNTAGT in the germline V gene. CDR3 size: 15 residues. The CDR3 coding sequence is TGTGCCAGCAGTGCGGAGGAGAGCTCCTACAATGAGCAGTTCTTC. It translates to CASSAEESSYNEQFF.

The genes are TRBV6-1 and TRBJ1-2, with D perhaps TRBD1 (6 bases). The CDR3 has 15 amino acids. CDR1 MNHNS and CDR2 SASEGT come from the germline V gene. Between the trimmed V and J ends, which lost 8 bases and 0 bases, there was a span of 16 bases. The CDR3 reads CASRQEAISNYGYTF. The CDR3, as DNA: TGTGCCAGCCGACAGGAGGCAATATCTAACTATGGCTACACCTTC.

This clone turned up a few times. The V gene is TRBV30, the J gene TRBJ2-2, with TRBD1 identical over 9 bases. J lost 4 bases, V lost 5 bases, and 5 bases had no gene match. The CDR3 contains 14 residues. Germline CDR1 is GTSNPN and CDR2 is SVGIG (reference sequence). CDR3: CAWDGQGITGELFF. The CDR3 DNA sequence: TGTGCCTGGGACGGACAGGGGATCACCGGGGAGCTGTTTTTT.

V gene TRBV19 combines with J gene TRBJ2-1, with D possibly TRBD1 on 6 matching bases. V dropped 5 bases and J dropped 3 bases, with 14 bases sitting between them. The CDR3 sequence is 15 residues long. Per germline, CDR1 LNHDA and CDR2 SQIVND (reference sequence). The CDR3 DNA is TGTGCCAGTAGTTTTCGACAGGTCAGCTACAATGAGCAGTTCTTC. Its translation is CASSFRQVSYNEQFF.